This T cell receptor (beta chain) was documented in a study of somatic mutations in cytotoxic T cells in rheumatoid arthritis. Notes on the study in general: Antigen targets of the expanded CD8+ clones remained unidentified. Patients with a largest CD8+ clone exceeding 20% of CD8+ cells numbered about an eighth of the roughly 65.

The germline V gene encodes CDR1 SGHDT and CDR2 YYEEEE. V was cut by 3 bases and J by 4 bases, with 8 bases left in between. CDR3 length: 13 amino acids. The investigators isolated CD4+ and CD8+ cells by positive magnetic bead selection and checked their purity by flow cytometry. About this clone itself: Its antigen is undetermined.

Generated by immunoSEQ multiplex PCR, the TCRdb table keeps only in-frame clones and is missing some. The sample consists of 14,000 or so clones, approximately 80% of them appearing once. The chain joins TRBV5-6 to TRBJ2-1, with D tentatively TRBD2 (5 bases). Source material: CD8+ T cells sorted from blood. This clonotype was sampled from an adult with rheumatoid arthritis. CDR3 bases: TGTGCCAGCAGCTCCGGACTTTACAATGAGCAGTTCTTC. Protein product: CASSSGLYNEQFF. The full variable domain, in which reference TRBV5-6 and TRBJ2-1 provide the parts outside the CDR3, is DAGVTQSPTHLIKTRGQQVTLRCSPKSGHDTVSWYQQALGQGPQFIFQYYEEEERQRGNFPDRFSGHQFPNYSSELNVNALLLGDSALYLCASSSGLYNEQFFGPGTRLTVL.